This entry lists 32 T cell receptor beta chains sequenced from one sample in a study of blood T cell repertoires in COVID-19. Data came from immunoSEQ multiplex PCR; TCRdb stores just in-frame clones and leaves some out. In the table there are hundreds of thousands of clones, 70% to 90% of which are singletons. The source material was peripheral blood. The receptor set was obtained from a woman in her sixties or seventies with COVID-19, enrolled during active disease.

The chain employs TRBV7-9 and TRBJ1-2, with D hard to call. This CDR3 region has 13 residues. The germline V and J ends were trimmed by 5 bases and 4 bases, with 11 bases remaining between them. The germline gives CDR1 SEHNR, CDR2 FQNEAQ (reference sequence). The CDR3 loop is CASSPIGVYGYTF. In nucleotides, the CDR3 is TGTGCCAGCAGCCCGATCGGAGTCTATGGCTACACCTTC.

The V gene is TRBV12-2, the J gene TRBJ1-1; no check of the table's D call, TRBD1, against the DNA was made. TRBV12-2 is described as a pseudogene. The CDR3 consists of 16 residues. CDR3 coding DNA: TGTGCAAGTCGCTTACAGCCCGACAGGGGTTGGACTGAAGCTTTCTTT. It translates to CASRLQPDRGWTEAFF.

The chain couples TRBV7-9 to TRBJ2-7; 14 positions match TRBD2. This CDR3 spans 19 amino acids. Germline V lookup: CDR1 SEHNR, CDR2 FQNEAQ (reference sequence). V shed 5 bases, J shed 2 bases, and the junction held 14 bases outside the gene matches. DNA of the CDR3: TGTGCCAGCAGCACGTCGGGCCGAGGACTAGCGGGGGGCGCCTACGAGCAGTACTTC. Amino acids: CASSTSGRGLAGGAYEQYF.

The chain couples TRBV28 to TRBJ1-2; 7 nucleotides match TRBD1. Trimming removed 3 bases from V and 9 bases from J; junction bases left unmatched: 16. The CDR3 runs to 16 residues. CDR1 is MDHEN, CDR2 SYDVKM, per germline. CDR3 region: CASSFALRQGGTRYTF. CDR3 nucleotides: TGTGCCAGCAGTTTTGCGTTGAGACAGGGCGGGACCCGCTACACCTTC.

The chain couples TRBV6-6 to TRBJ1-2, with 7 bases identical to TRBD1. The V gene's germline CDR1 is MNHNY and CDR2 SVGAGI (reference sequence). The V gene end was trimmed by 8 bases and the J gene end by 8 bases; junction bases not matched to a gene: 14. The CDR3 sequence is 14 residues long. The CDR3 region is CASGLDRALSGYTF. CDR3 bases: TGTGCCAGCGGTTTAGACAGGGCGTTAAGCGGCTACACCTTC.

The chain is built from TRBV6-6 and TRBJ2-7, with a tentative D call TRBD1 (6 bases). From germline, CDR1 is MNHNY and CDR2 SVGAGI (reference sequence). The CDR3 sequence is 15 residues long. Trimming pared 7 bases from V and 2 bases from J, leaving 18 bases between. CDR3 region: CASTLSWGPTYEQYF. DNA for the CDR3: TGTGCCAGCACCCTAAGCTGGGGGCCAACCTACGAGCAGTACTTC.

This clone has just one count. This chain links TRBV27 with TRBJ2-1, with 7 positions matching TRBD1. The V gene's germline CDR1 is MNHEY and CDR2 SMNVEV (reference sequence). The CDR3 is 14 residues long. Trimming cost V 4 bases and J 4 bases; bases outside gene matches: 4. Here the CDR3 DNA reads TGTGCCAGCAGTTCCGACAGGGCGTACAATGAGCAGTTCTTC. The encoded protein is CASSSDRAYNEQFF.

The chain has TRBV12-3 or TRBV12-4 and TRBJ2-7, with D perhaps TRBD1 (5 bases). The CDR3 is 12 residues long. Trimming took 8 bases from V and 9 from J, leaving 17 bases between them. The CDR3 loop reads CASEGAGRRQYF. DNA for the CDR3: TGTGCCAGCGAAGGGGCCGGAAGAAGGCAGTACTTC.

This clone was seen once. V gene TRBV5-4 combines with J gene TRBJ2-5, with D possibly TRBD2 on 6 matching bases. CDR1 is SGHNT and CDR2 is YYREEE in the germline V gene (reference sequence). CDR3 size: 14 residues. Trimming stripped 2 bases from V and 7 bases from J, with 15 bases between. CDR3 DNA: TGTGCCAGCAGCTTCGGGGGTGCCTCGGGGACCCAGTACTTC. Its translation is CASSFGGASGTQYF.

The rearrangement joins TRBV7-2 to TRBJ2-7; 12 bases align to TRBD2. The CDR3 is made up of 16 amino acids. Germline values: CDR1 SGHTA, CDR2 FQGNSA. V shed 4 bases, J shed 7 bases, and the junction held 11 bases outside the gene matches. The DNA for the CDR3 is TGTGCCAGCAGCTCATTAACTAGCGGGGGGCGTAGGGAGCAGTACTTC. Its protein is CASSSLTSGGRREQYF.

The genes are TRBV6-5 and TRBJ1-3, with D possibly being TRBD1 (6 bases). This CDR3 region has 15 residues. Trimming stripped 8 bases from V and 4 bases from J, with 18 bases between. From germline, CDR1 is MNHEY and CDR2 SVGAGI. The CDR3 spells CASALRWGLGNTIYF. For the CDR3, the DNA is TGTGCCAGCGCGCTCCGTTGGGGGCTAGGAAACACCATATATTTT.

The chain links TRBV29-1 to TRBJ2-7; D call uncertain. The V end was cut by 4 bases, the J end by 5 bases, with 15 bases between. Germline lookup yields CDR1 SQVTM and CDR2 ANQGSEA. The CDR3 loop spans 13 amino acids. Here the CDR3 reads CSVGGVLSHEQYF. The CDR3 DNA reads as TGCAGCGTTGGCGGAGTCCTGTCCCACGAGCAGTACTTC.

This chain connects TRBV4-3 to TRBJ2-4; 8 bases fit TRBD2. There are 18 residues in the CDR3. Germline lookup yields CDR1 LGHNA and CDR2 YSLEER. J lost 1 base, V lost 0 bases, and 8 bases had no gene match. As DNA, the CDR3 is TGCGCCAGCAGCCAAGATATAGGCGGGGGGCTGGCCAAAAACATTCAGTACTTC. Amino acids: CASSQDIGGGLAKNIQYF.

This clone was found once. The V call is TRBV4-1, the J call TRBJ2-7; 10 bases line up with TRBD1. The CDR3 is 14 residues long. Losses at the gene ends were 1 base for V and 6 bases for J; bases not matched to a gene: 3. CDR1 MGHRA and CDR2 YSYEKL come from the germline V gene. For the CDR3, the DNA is TGCGCCAGCAGCCAAGGACAGGGGGCTTTCGAGCAGTACTTC. This codes for CASSQGQGAFEQYF.

The J gene is TRBJ1-1, the V gene TRBV12-3 or TRBV12-4; D is unclear. CDR3 length: 13 amino acids. Trimming removed 5 bases at V and 1 base at J, with 8 bases between. The CDR3 DNA is TGTGCCAGCAGTCCGCACTCGAACACTGAAGCTTTCTTT. This translates into CASSPHSNTEAFF.

This clone was seen only once. V gene TRBV7-9 combines with J gene TRBJ1-4; tentative D call: TRBD1 (6 bases). V shed 1 base and J shed 2 bases, with 14 bases lying between them. The CDR3 is 17 amino acids. Germline CDR1 is SEHNR and CDR2 is FQNEAQ (reference sequence). The CDR3 is CASSLGSLGQTNEKLFF. For the CDR3, the DNA is TGTGCCAGCAGCTTAGGTTCGCTTGGACAGACTAATGAAAAACTGTTTTTT.

The chain carries TRBV2 and TRBJ1-3, with a weak D call TRBD1 (5 bases). This CDR3 is built from 13 residues. Germline CDR1 is SNHLY and CDR2 is FYNNEI. V lost 2 bases and J 11 bases, leaving 13 bases between the germline ends. In DNA form, the CDR3 reads TGTGCCAGCAGTGAATTGTCAGGGAATCCCATATATTTT. Amino acids: CASSELSGNPIYF. The full variable domain, its missing parts supplied by reference TRBV2 and TRBJ1-3, is EPEVTQTPSHQVTQMGQEVILRCVPISNHLYFYWYRQILGQKVEFLVSFYNNEISEKSEIFDDQFSVERPDGSNFTLKIRSTKLEDSAMYFCASSELSGNPIYFGEGSWLTVV.

The CDR3 nucleotides read TGCGCCAGCAGCCAAGCGGATCCCAGGGTCTATGGCTACACCTTC. Protein product: CASSQADPRVYGYTF. This chain links TRBV4-1 with TRBJ1-2, with D perhaps TRBD1 (5 bases). The CDR3 is 15 residues long. The V gene's germline CDR1 is MGHRA and CDR2 YSYEKL. Trimming left V 1 base short and J 4 bases short, with 13 bases between.

This clone was seen only once. This chain links TRBV29-1 with TRBJ2-3; 15 nucleotides line up with TRBD2. The germline V gene encodes CDR1 SQVTM and CDR2 ANQGSEA. Trimming removed 7 bases from V and 2 bases from J; junction bases left unmatched: 10. The CDR3 length is 17 residues. The chain's CDR3 is CSAVGTSGGHPTDTQYF. The CDR3 DNA is TGCAGCGCCGTCGGGACTAGCGGGGGGCACCCCACAGATACGCAGTATTTT.

The chain carries TRBV29-1 and TRBJ2-3, with a tentative D call TRBD1 (6 bases). V lost 4 bases and J lost 3, with 11 bases in between. This CDR3 contains 13 residues. Germline V gives CDR1 SQVTM, CDR2 ANQGSEA. The CDR3 nucleotides are TGCAGCGTTGGACAGGTTCTAACAGATACGCAGTATTTT. Translating it yields CSVGQVLTDTQYF.

The rearrangement links TRBV30 to TRBJ1-3, with a weak D call TRBD1 (5 bases). V was cut by 4 bases and J by 2 bases, with 12 bases left in between. The germline CDR1 and CDR2 sequences are GTSNPN and SVGIG (reference sequence). The CDR3 is made up of 14 amino acids. The CDR3 coding sequence is TGTGCCTGGACATCAGGGTTGGCTGGAAACACCATATATTTT. It is translated as CAWTSGLAGNTIYF.

The V and J genes are TRBV28 and TRBJ1-2; TRBD1 might be the D (5 bases). Deletions cut 3 bases from V and 4 bases from J, with 15 bases between. Germline-derived CDR1 and CDR2 are MDHEN and SYDVKM. The CDR3 totals 15 residues. In DNA, the CDR3 is TGTGCCAGCAGTTTTCTAACAATAGGGGCCTATGGCTACACCTTC. Translated: CASSFLTIGAYGYTF.

This clone was seen a single time. The rearrangement links TRBV10-3 to TRBJ1-2; possibly TRBD1 for D (5 bases). CDR3 length: 12 residues. V was clipped by 10 bases and J by 8 bases, with 17 bases between them. Germline V gene lookup returns CDR1 ENHRY and CDR2 SYGVKD. CDR3 sequence reads: CATPVASGGYTF. The CDR3 region has the DNA TGTGCCACTCCGGTGGCGTCAGGGGGCTACACCTTC.

The chain joins TRBV5-1 to TRBJ2-5; 8 nucleotides match TRBD2. V lost 4 bases to trimming and J lost 4 bases; unmatched junction nucleotides: 9. This CDR3 has 15 amino acids. Per germline, CDR1 SGHRS and CDR2 YFSETQ. The CDR3 DNA sequence: TGCGCCAGCAGCAGAGGGAGCGGGGGAGTAGAGACCCAGTACTTC. As protein: CASSRGSGGVETQYF.

J is TRBJ2-6 and V is TRBV27; D is ambiguous. Trimming removed 2 bases at V and 2 bases at J, with 4 bases between. Germline assignment: CDR1 MNHEY and CDR2 SMNVEV (reference sequence). This CDR3 has 14 amino acids. The CDR3 is CASSLSPGANVLTF. The DNA of the CDR3 is TGTGCCAGCAGTTTAAGCCCTGGGGCCAACGTCCTGACTTTC.

The chain links TRBV2 to TRBJ2-1; 8 positions match TRBD2. J gave up 0 bases and V 6 bases, and 7 bases lay outside the gene matches. This CDR3 has 16 residues. In germline, CDR1 is SNHLY, CDR2 FYNNEI. CDR3 in DNA: TGTGCCAGCAGAACCTCCGGGACTAGCTCCTACAATGAGCAGTTCTTC. This translates into CASRTSGTSSYNEQFF. The full variable domain, its missing parts supplied by reference TRBV2 and TRBJ2-1, is EPEVTQTPSHQVTQMGQEVILRCVPISNHLYFYWYRQILGQKVEFLVSFYNNEISEKSEIFDDQFSVERPDGSNFTLKIRSTKLEDSAMYFCASRTSGTSSYNEQFFGPGTRLTVL.

The rearrangement joins TRBV10-3 to TRBJ2-3; TRBD2 aligns across 10 bases. The V and J ends lost 5 bases and 3 bases, in that order; junction bases with no gene match: 8. The CDR3 contains 16 residues. Germline-derived CDR1 and CDR2 are ENHRY and SYGVKD. CDR3 amino acids: CAISLKSGGATDTQYF. CDR3 nucleotide sequence: TGTGCCATCAGTCTCAAAAGCGGGGGGGCAACAGATACGCAGTATTTT.

The CDR3 is CASSKLEGPTDTQYF. For the CDR3, the DNA is TGTGCCAGCAGCAAATTGGAGGGGCCGACAGATACGCAGTATTTT. This rearrangement joins TRBV21-1 to TRBJ2-3; the table's D call, TRBD2, was not checked against the DNA. TRBV21-1 is given as a pseudogene. The CDR3 contains 15 residues.

The J gene is TRBJ1-1, the V gene TRBV28; D ambiguous. V shed 5 bases and J shed 7 bases, with 14 bases lying between them. Germline loops: CDR1 MDHEN, CDR2 SYDVKM. This CDR3 is 13 amino acids long. CDR3 residues: CASSLRPSNEAFF. CDR3 coding DNA: TGTGCCAGCAGTCTCAGGCCATCCAATGAAGCTTTCTTT. Together with reference TRBV28 and TRBJ1-1, the CDR3 gives the full variable domain: DVKVTQSSRYLVKRTGEKVFLECVQDMDHENMFWYRQDPGLGLRLIYFSYDVKMKEKGDIPEGYSVSREKKERFSLILESASTNQTSMYLCASSLRPSNEAFFGQGTRLTVV.

As to this clone: Compared with germline, one end of the junction differs, possibly owing to a read error. This chain uses TRBV12-3 or TRBV12-4 with TRBJ2-6, with D possibly being TRBD1 (6 bases). There are 11 residues in the CDR3. The DNA of the CDR3 is TGTGCCAGCAGTTACTCGACAGGTTGGGCTTTC. This codes for CASSYSTGWAF.

The chain is built from TRBV3-1 (or the pseudogene TRBV3-2) and TRBJ1-4; D is uncertain. With 5 bases removed from V and 10 bases from J, the gap between germline ends came to 11 bases. Per germline, CDR1 LGHDT and CDR2 YNNKEL (reference sequence). CDR3 length: 12 amino acids. CDR3 DNA sequence: TGTGCCAGCAGCGGAGCGGACGGAAAACTGTTTTTT. This codes for CASSGADGKLFF.

This clone occurred a few times. Here the CDR3 reads CASSQDSRGEAFF. The CDR3 bases are TGTGCCAGCTCACAAGACAGTCGAGGTGAAGCTTTCTTT. The V and J genes are TRBV18 and TRBJ1-1; possibly TRBD1 for D (5 bases). The V gene's germline CDR1 is KGHSH and CDR2 LQKENI. Trimming took 4 bases from V and 7 from J, leaving 13 bases between them. The CDR3 sequence is 13 residues long.